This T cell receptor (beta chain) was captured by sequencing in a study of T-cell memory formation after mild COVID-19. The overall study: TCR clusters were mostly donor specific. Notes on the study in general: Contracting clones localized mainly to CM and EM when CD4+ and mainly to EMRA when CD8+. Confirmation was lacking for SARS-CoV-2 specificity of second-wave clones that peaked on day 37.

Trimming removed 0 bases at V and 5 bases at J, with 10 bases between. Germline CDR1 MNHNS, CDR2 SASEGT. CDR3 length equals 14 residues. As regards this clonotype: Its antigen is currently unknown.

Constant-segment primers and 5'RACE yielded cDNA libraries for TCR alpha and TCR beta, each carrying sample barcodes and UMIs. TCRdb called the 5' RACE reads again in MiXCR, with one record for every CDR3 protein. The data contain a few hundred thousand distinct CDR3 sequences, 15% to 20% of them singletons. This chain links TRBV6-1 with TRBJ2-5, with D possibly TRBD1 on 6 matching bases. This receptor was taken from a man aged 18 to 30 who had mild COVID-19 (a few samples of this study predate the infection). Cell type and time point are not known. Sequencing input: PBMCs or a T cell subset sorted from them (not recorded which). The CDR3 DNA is TGTGCCAGCAGTGAAGCAGGGGGTCGGGAGACCCAGTACTTC. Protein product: CASSEAGGRETQYF.